A single sample gave rise to the 13 T cell receptor beta chains below, sequenced in a study of CD8 T cells in Susac syndrome. Roughly 0.5 to 1 ug RNA was reverse transcribed with random hexamers. Via MiXCR, TCRdb re-called the immunoSEQ multiplex PCR reads, giving one row per CDR3 protein. The data show about 140,000 distinct CDR3 sequences, with around 95% seen just once and roughly 0.14% held by the top ten. The specimen was CD4+ T cells from PBMCs. The receptors shown here come from a human donor with Susac syndrome.

This chain joins TRBV9 and TRBJ2-6; TRBD1 matches at 7 bases. With V trimmed by 3 bases and J by 0 bases, 6 bases remained unmatched. The CDR3 spans 17 residues. CDR1 is SGDLS and CDR2 is YYNGEE in the germline V gene. The DNA for the CDR3 is TGTGCCAGCAGCGGAGGAACAGGGGACTCTGGGGCCAACGTCCTGACTTTC. Translation gives CASSGGTGDSGANVLTF. The variable domain in full, completed from reference TRBV9 and TRBJ2-6, reads DSGVTQTPKHLITATGQRVTLRCSPRSGDLSVYWYQQSLDQGLQFLIQYYNGEERAKGNILERFSAQQFPDLHSELNLSSLELGDSALYFCASSGGTGDSGANVLTFGAGSRLTVL.

V usage is TRBV30 and J usage is TRBJ1-5; D may be TRBD1 (5 bases). There are 14 residues in the CDR3. Germline-derived CDR1 and CDR2 are GTSNPN and SVGIG (reference sequence). V lost 8 bases to trimming and J lost 1 base, with 15 bases between them. The CDR3 loop is CARPDRSSNQPQHF. CDR3 DNA sequence: TGTGCCCGCCCCGACAGATCGAGCAATCAGCCCCAGCATTTT.

The gene calls are TRBV23-1 and TRBJ2-6; D remains ambiguous. TRBV23-1 carries the ORF label, with uncertain function. This CDR3 comprises 13 residues. For the CDR3, the DNA is TGCCCACAATATCAATCTGGGGCCAACGTCCTGACTTTC. It yields the protein CPQYQSGANVLTF.

The rearrangement links TRBV12-3 or TRBV12-4 to TRBJ2-7; the match to TRBD1 covers 7 bases. The CDR3 contains 13 residues. V shed 7 bases and J 7 bases; nucleotides not matched to a gene: 10. The CDR3 protein is CASTDTGVGEQYF. In DNA, the CDR3 is TGTGCCAGCACGGATACAGGGGTAGGTGAGCAGTACTTC.

The gene calls are TRBV5-1 and TRBJ1-2; TRBD1 is a possible D gene (6 bases). The V gene lost 2 bases and the J gene lost 8 bases, with 13 bases spanning the gap. The CDR3 runs 13 residues. Germline V gene sequence: CDR1 SGHRS, CDR2 YFSETQ. CDR3 DNA sequence: TGCGCCAGCAGCTTCAGACAGGATCGCGGCTACACCTTC. This codes for CASSFRQDRGYTF. The full variable domain, in which reference TRBV5-1 and TRBJ1-2 provide the parts outside the CDR3, is KAGVTQTPRYLIKTRGQQVTLSCSPISGHRSVSWYQQTPGQGLQFLFEYFSETQRNKGNFPGRFSGRQFSNSRSEMNVSTLELGDSALYLCASSFRQDRGYTFGSGTRLTVV.

This chain joins TRBV15 and TRBJ1-3; no clear D gene. Germline CDR1 reads LNHNV; CDR2 reads YYDKDF (reference sequence). This CDR3 has 15 amino acids. Trimming removed 0 bases from V and 2 bases from J, with 8 bases in between. The CDR3 region has the DNA TGTGCCACCAGCAGAGATTTGAGGGCTGGAAACACCATATATTTT. This encodes CATSRDLRAGNTIYF.

The V gene is TRBV18, the J gene TRBJ1-1; 7 bases map to TRBD1. The CDR3 runs 13 residues. Germline CDR1 and CDR2: KGHSH and LQKENI. J was trimmed by 3 bases and V by 4 bases; bases with no gene match: 2. CDR3 amino acids: CASSQGADTEAFF. The CDR3 nucleotides are TGTGCCAGCTCACAGGGGGCCGACACTGAAGCTTTCTTT.

As DNA, the CDR3 is TGTGCCAGCAGCCCTGAGGAATGGGGAATTGGCTATGGCTACACCTTC. Its translation is CASSPEEWGIGYGYTF. The gene calls are TRBV3-1 and TRBJ1-2; no firm D call. Trimming took off 4 bases at V and 4 bases at J, with 19 bases between the two ends. Looked up from germline, CDR1 is LGHDT and CDR2 is YNNKEL (reference sequence). CDR3 length: 16 amino acids.

The rearrangement links TRBV20-1 to TRBJ2-7; 7 positions agree with TRBD2. The CDR3 runs 14 residues. Germline CDR1 DFQATT, CDR2 SNEGSKA (reference sequence). After removal of 6 bases from V and 1 base from J, the junction contained 9 bases not matched to a gene. The CDR3: CSARSTGGSYEQYF. CDR3 DNA: TGCAGTGCCCGTTCAACGGGGGGATCCTACGAGCAGTACTTC.

The chain employs TRBV10-3 and TRBJ1-1, with 8 bases aligning to TRBD1. Germline loops: CDR1 ENHRY, CDR2 SYGVKD. Losses at the gene ends were 8 bases for V and 4 bases for J; bases not matched to a gene: 9. The CDR3 sequence is 14 residues long. The CDR3 region has the DNA TGTGCCATCGGAACGGACAGGGCGGGCACTGAAGCTTTCTTT. Its translation is CAIGTDRAGTEAFF.

The chain links TRBV5-4 to TRBJ2-5; 7 bases are a match to TRBD1. This CDR3 is 16 amino acids long. V was pared by 3 bases and J by 1 base, with 9 bases of the junction left unmatched. CDR1 SGHNT and CDR2 YYREEE come from the germline V gene (reference sequence). The CDR3 region is CASSSPGQSTQETQYF. CDR3 sequence (DNA): TGTGCCAGCAGCTCCCCGGGACAGAGCACCCAAGAGACCCAGTACTTC.

This chain connects TRBV3-1 to TRBJ1-1; D ambiguous. V gave up 2 bases and J gave up 3 bases, with 7 bases separating them. Germline-derived CDR1 and CDR2 are LGHDT and YNNKEL (reference sequence). The CDR3 length is 13 residues. The DNA of the CDR3 is TGTGCCAGCAGCCAAACCCGGCACACTGAAGCTTTCTTT. It is translated as CASSQTRHTEAFF.

This clonotype showed up just a few times. The chain couples TRBV12-3 or TRBV12-4 to TRBJ1-2, with 9 nucleotides matching TRBD1. V gave up 5 bases and J gave up 5 bases; unmatched junction bases: 6. The length of the CDR3 is 14 residues. The DNA of the CDR3 is TGTGCCAGCAGTCCCGGGACAGGGTATTATGGCTACACCTTC. Translation gives CASSPGTGYYGYTF.